These T cell receptor beta chains were read from a single sample in a study of blood T cell repertoires in COVID-19. Data came from immunoSEQ multiplex PCR; TCRdb stores just in-frame clones and leaves some out. There are 100,000 to 140,000 clones in the sample; approximately 80% occur only once, and about 4.3% lies in the top ten. The sequenced sample consisted of peripheral blood. These receptors all stem from a man aged 70-80 years with acute or convalescent COVID-19. Each CDR3 is given with its conserved first and last residue. Fields, in order: CDR3 DNA, CDR3 protein, J gene, V gene, D gene, clone size. The D gene is left open where the match is weak. Clone size is stated in some rows and not others, as once, few, many or a class when expanded.

CDR3 DNA: TGTGCCAGCTCACCCGACAGAACAAACTATGGCTACACCTTC; CDR3 protein: CASSPDRTNYGYTF; J gene: TRBJ1-2; V gene: TRBV18; D gene: -; clone size: -
CDR3 DNA: TGCAGTGCTAGTGCGGGGGGGTTGTACGAGCAGTACTTC; CDR3 protein: CSASAGGLYEQYF; J gene: TRBJ2-7; V gene: TRBV20-1; D gene: TRBD2; clone size: -
CDR3 DNA: TGTGCCAGCAGTAAACCGACAGGGGTCCACGAGCAGTACTTC; CDR3 protein: CASSKPTGVHEQYF; J gene: TRBJ2-7; V gene: TRBV28; D gene: TRBD1; clone size: -
CDR3 DNA: TGCAGCGTTGTTCGGGGATCCGAGCAGTACTTC; CDR3 protein: CSVVRGSEQYF; J gene: TRBJ2-7; V gene: TRBV29-1; D gene: -; clone size: -
CDR3 DNA: TGTGCCAGCTCAAGAGACAGGGAGCCCTTGGGCTACACCTTC; CDR3 protein: CASSRDREPLGYTF; J gene: TRBJ1-2; V gene: TRBV18; D gene: TRBD1; clone size: few
CDR3 DNA: TGTGCCAGCTCACCAAGGGCTAGGACATTCCCTTCCTCTGGGGCCAACGTCCTGACTTTC; CDR3 protein: CASSPRARTFPSSGANVLTF; J gene: TRBJ2-6; V gene: TRBV18; D gene: -; clone size: -
CDR3 DNA: TGTGCTAGTGGTTTGGGACGACAGGGAGATAGCAATCAGCCCCAGCATTTT; CDR3 protein: CASGLGRQGDSNQPQHF; J gene: TRBJ1-5; V gene: TRBV12-5; D gene: TRBD1; clone size: -
CDR3 DNA: TGTGCCAGCAGTTTATCGGGCAGTTGGGATTCACCCCTCCACTTT; CDR3 protein: CASSLSGSWDSPLHF; J gene: TRBJ1-6; V gene: TRBV27; D gene: -; clone size: few
CDR3 DNA: TGTGCCAGCAGTTACGGAGGACTAGCAAAAGATACGCAGTATTTT; CDR3 protein: CASSYGGLAKDTQYF; J gene: TRBJ2-3; V gene: TRBV6-5; D gene: TRBD2; clone size: -
CDR3 DNA: TGTGCCACACGACAGGGGGCCCCCTACGAGCAGTACTTC; CDR3 protein: CATRQGAPYEQYF; J gene: TRBJ2-7; V gene: TRBV2; D gene: TRBD1; clone size: -
CDR3 DNA: TGTGCCAGCAGTTACTCGGAGGGGACAGAGCCCCAGCATTTT; CDR3 protein: CASSYSEGTEPQHF; J gene: TRBJ1-5; V gene: TRBV6-5; D gene: TRBD1; clone size: -
CDR3 DNA: TGTGCCAGCAGTGTGGACAGGGGGACTGAAGCTTTCTTT; CDR3 protein: CASSVDRGTEAFF; J gene: TRBJ1-1; V gene: TRBV27; D gene: TRBD1; clone size: -
CDR3 DNA: TGTGCCAGCAGTTTAGCCCTGAGGGGGACTGGGGCCAACGTCCTGACTTTC; CDR3 protein: CASSLALRGTGANVLTF; J gene: TRBJ2-6; V gene: TRBV27; D gene: -; clone size: -
CDR3 DNA: TGTGCCAGCAGCTTACCAGGGGGCTATGGCTACACCTTC; CDR3 protein: CASSLPGGYGYTF; J gene: TRBJ1-2; V gene: TRBV11-2; D gene: TRBD1; clone size: once
CDR3 DNA: TGTGCCACCTGGGGGGACAGGGGAGTTGACTATGGCTACACCTTC; CDR3 protein: CATWGDRGVDYGYTF; J gene: TRBJ1-2; V gene: TRBV24-1; D gene: TRBD1; clone size: many
CDR3 DNA: TGTGCCAGCAGCTTAACCCCAGGGGATTGGAACACTGAAGCTTTCTTT; CDR3 protein: CASSLTPGDWNTEAFF; J gene: TRBJ1-1; V gene: TRBV13; D gene: -; clone size: -